Ten or more counts support the clone carrying this T cell receptor beta chain. The entry originates in a study of blood T cells in healthy people across ages. Peripheral blood samples of about 10 milliliters were drawn from each donor. Sample-barcoded 5' priming and a J-beta primer mix drove a second PCR of about 7 to 11 cycles. TCRdb ran MiXCR on the 5' RACE reads and lists one entry per CDR3 protein. The sample holds about 650,000 distinct CDR3 sequences; about 30% are singletons and the top ten take 15%. Material: blood. The TCR sequence derives from a woman aged 80 or older in good health.

The chain's CDR3 is CASSLRDSAYNEQFF. The DNA for the CDR3 is TGTGCCAGCAGCCTACGAGACTCAGCCTACAATGAGCAGTTCTTC. The chain joins TRBV7-2 to TRBJ2-1; no definite D call. This CDR3 contains 15 residues. The germline CDR1 and CDR2 sequences are SGHTA and FQGNSA. With 5 bases removed from V and 2 bases from J, the gap between germline ends came to 13 bases.